The sequence of this TCR beta chain was determined in a study of cytomegalovirus exposure and HLA in healthy donors. The PCR ran on 60 Vbeta and 13 Jbeta primers. The protocol was immunoSEQ multiplex PCR, while the TCRdb copy is restricted to in-frame clones and leaves out a portion. The repertoire holds tens of thousands of clones, with approximately 80% as singletons. Germline CDR1 is SGHRS and CDR2 is YFSETQ. V was pared by 1 base and J by 5 bases, with 9 bases between. This CDR3 is built from 13 residues. The sequence was collected from a man aged 50-60 years in good health and CMV-seronegative. The V and J genes are TRBV5-1 and TRBJ1-1; possibly TRBD1 for D (6 bases). The sample taken for sequencing was PBMCs. The CDR3 DNA reads TGCGCCAGCAGCTTGCAGGGGCGGACTGAAGCTTTCTTT. This encodes CASSLQGRTEAFF.